The 26 T cell receptor beta chains below were found in one sample sequenced in a study of PD-1 blockade in classical Hodgkin lymphoma. This table comes from immunoSEQ multiplex PCR, and its TCRdb copy is limited to in-frame clones, with some not included. The sample lists about 46,000 clones, about 73% seen once, with approximately 11% in the top ten. After autologous stem cell transplantation all patients relapsed, and prior brentuximab vedotin exposure differed between cohorts. Sequencing used peripheral blood mononuclear cells (PBMCs), obtained at baseline. These receptors all come from a human donor with classical Hodgkin lymphoma.

This clone was seen only once. The chain employs TRBV18 and TRBJ2-1; TRBD2 aligns across 10 bases. Germline CDR1 reads KGHSH; CDR2 reads LQKENI. After removal of 5 bases from V and 7 bases from J, the junction contained 8 bases not matched to a gene. This CDR3 is 15 amino acids long. The CDR3 here is CASSAASGRWNEQFF. The CDR3 DNA reads as TGTGCCAGCTCAGCAGCTAGCGGGAGATGGAATGAGCAGTTCTTC.

The chain couples TRBV4-1 to TRBJ2-2; 12 nucleotides line up with TRBD2. J lost 3 bases, V lost 0 bases, and 5 bases had no gene match. CDR1 is MGHRA and CDR2 is YSYEKL in the germline V gene. This CDR3 has 18 amino acids. The CDR3 DNA reads TGCGCCAGCAGCCAAGATGCTAGCGGGAGGGCCTACACCGGGGAGCTGTTTTTT. Protein sequence: CASSQDASGRAYTGELFF.

This sequence joins TRBV6-5 and TRBJ2-7, with D uncertain. The CDR3 consists of 13 residues. Trimming took off 6 bases at V and 7 bases at J, with 16 bases between the two ends. CDR1 MNHEY and CDR2 SVGAGI come from the germline V gene. CDR3 DNA: TGTGCCAGCAGGCAGGTAATTAGTGTGGAGCAGTACTTC. Amino acids: CASRQVISVEQYF.

The V call is TRBV4-1, the J call TRBJ1-4; D possibly corresponds to TRBD1 (5 bases). In germline, CDR1 is MGHRA, CDR2 YSYEKL. The CDR3 is 16 amino acids. V was trimmed by 3 bases and J by 0 bases, leaving 11 bases between them. CDR3 region: CASSQGLLATNEKLFF. CDR3 bases: TGCGCCAGCAGCCAGGGACTTCTTGCAACTAATGAAAAACTGTTTTTT.

The V and J genes are TRBV10-2 and TRBJ2-6; TRBD1 matches at 10 bases. Germline V gives CDR1 WSHSY, CDR2 SAAADI. V was clipped by 4 bases and J by 0 bases; unmatched bases: 6. The CDR3 spans 18 residues. This chain's CDR3 is CASSGGGQGSSGANVLTF. The CDR3 nucleotides are TGCGCCAGCAGTGGGGGGGGACAGGGGTCCTCTGGGGCCAACGTCCTGACTTTC.

This clone was recorded only once. The chain links TRBV2 to TRBJ1-5, with 7 bases lining up with TRBD1. The CDR3 consists of 14 residues. The V gene end was trimmed by 6 bases and the J gene end by 1 base; junction bases not matched to a gene: 3. Germline V CDR1 and CDR2: SNHLY, FYNNEI. The CDR3 coding sequence is TGTGCCAGCAGAAGGGGGCAAAGCAATCAGCCCCAGCATTTT. This translates into CASRRGQSNQPQHF.

This clone was seen more than once but under ten times. The chain has TRBV9 and TRBJ1-2, with D uncertain. CDR3 length: 12 residues. Germline CDR1 reads SGDLS; CDR2 reads YYNGEE. Trimming removed 0 bases at V and 6 bases at J, with 6 bases between. The CDR3, as DNA: TGTGCCAGCAGCGTAGGTTTACATGGCTACACCTTC. Encoded protein: CASSVGLHGYTF.

This rearrangement joins TRBV14 to TRBJ1-2; D is unresolved. The V and J ends lost 5 bases and 6 bases respectively, with 13 bases between them. The CDR3 length is 13 residues. Germline V gene lookup returns CDR1 SGHDN and CDR2 FVKESK. The CDR3 nucleotides are TGTGCCAGCAGCGCACGCGCCCTCCATGGCTACACCTTC. It is translated as CASSARALHGYTF.

V and J are TRBV6-1 and TRBJ2-3, with 8 bases matching TRBD2. V shed 10 bases, J shed 3 bases, and the junction held 9 bases outside the gene matches. The CDR3 has 14 amino acids. Germline V lookup: CDR1 MNHNS, CDR2 SASEGT. CDR3 nucleotide sequence: TGTGCCATAGCGTCGGGGGGGCCAACAGATACGCAGTATTTT. It translates to CAIASGGPTDTQYF.

The chain is built from TRBV30 and TRBJ2-3; D is unclear. The CDR3 totals 13 residues. The germline gives CDR1 GTSNPN, CDR2 SVGIG (reference sequence). Trimming shortened V by 3 bases and J by 2 bases, and 9 bases separated the two germline ends. CDR3: CAWRDGYTDTQYF. The CDR3 bases are TGTGCCTGGAGAGACGGATACACAGATACGCAGTATTTT.

The rearrangement links TRBV28 to TRBJ1-4; D not resolved. Germline-derived CDR1 and CDR2 are MDHEN and SYDVKM. V lost 7 bases and J 0 bases, leaving 6 bases between the germline ends. This CDR3 spans 13 amino acids. The CDR3 nucleotides are TGTGCCAGCAACAGTGCAACTAATGAAAAACTGTTTTTT. It is translated as CASNSATNEKLFF.

The V gene is TRBV28, the J gene TRBJ1-5, with TRBD1 as a possible D gene (6 bases). CDR1 MDHEN and CDR2 SYDVKM come from the germline V gene. The CDR3 has 15 residues. V was shortened by 3 bases and J by 3 bases, with 12 bases between the two germline ends. CDR3 coding DNA: TGTGCCAGCAGTTTGATAACAGGGCTCAATCAGCCCCAGCATTTT. It codes for CASSLITGLNQPQHF.

To note about this clone: It may be a read error: a sequence one base away is much more abundant. The identical CDR3 is also encoded by other nucleotide sequences in the sample. The rearrangement links TRBV19 to TRBJ1-5; maybe TRBD1 (5 bases). Germline CDR1 and CDR2: LNHDA and SQIVND (reference sequence). This CDR3 is built from 16 residues. The CDR3 sequence: CASSIVLGGSNQPQHF. CDR3 nucleotide sequence: TGTGCCAGTAGTATAGTTTTGGGGGGGAGCAACCAGCCCCAGCATTTT.

CDR3 coding DNA: TGTGCCAGCAGTTTATCAGGGACCCAGCCCCAGCATTTT. Translation: CASSLSGTQPQHF. The chain carries TRBV27 and TRBJ1-5, with TRBD1 as a possible D gene (5 bases). CDR1 and CDR2 (germline): MNHEY, SMNVEV (reference sequence). Between the trimmed V and J ends, which lost 0 bases and 7 bases, there was a span of 7 bases. The CDR3 is made up of 13 amino acids.

The DNA for the CDR3 is TGTGCCAGCAGTTTAGCGGGGGTTAGATATAGTGAGCAGTTCTTC. Residues: CASSLAGVRYSEQFF. This rearrangement joins TRBV6-5 to TRBJ2-1; 9 nucleotides agree with TRBD2. Per germline, CDR1 MNHEY and CDR2 SVGAGI. This CDR3 is 15 amino acids long. J gave up 9 bases and V 4 bases, and 10 bases lay outside the gene matches.

Sample share makes this clone medium-sized. The chain is built from TRBV7-8 and TRBJ2-5; D unclear. The CDR3 sequence is 14 residues long. The ends were cut back, 1 base at V and 2 bases at J, with 8 bases in the middle. CDR1 is SGHVS and CDR2 is FQNEAQ in the germline V gene. Written as DNA, the CDR3 is TGTGCCAGCAGCTTAGAGAACACACAAGAGACCCAGTACTTC. This gives the protein CASSLENTQETQYF. Based on the CDR3 plus reference TRBV7-8 and TRBJ2-5, the full variable domain is GAGVSQSPRYKVAKRGQDVALRCDPISGHVSLFWYQQALGQGPEFLTYFQNEAQLDKSGLPSDRFFAERPEGSVSTLKIQRTQQEDSAVYLCASSLENTQETQYFGPGTRLLVL.

CDR3 amino acids: CASSEWGGIYEQYF. DNA of the CDR3: TGTGCCAGCAGTGAATGGGGGGGCATCTACGAGCAGTACTTC. The rearrangement links TRBV2 to TRBJ2-7; D is perhaps TRBD2 (7 bases). Per germline, CDR1 SNHLY and CDR2 FYNNEI. Trimming left V 2 bases short and J 3 bases short, with 11 bases between. The CDR3 has 14 amino acids.

The V gene is TRBV19, the J gene TRBJ2-3; TRBD2 is a possible D gene (7 bases). CDR1 is LNHDA and CDR2 is SQIVND in the germline V gene (reference sequence). With 6 bases removed from V and 3 bases from J, the gap between germline ends came to 19 bases. This CDR3 is 16 amino acids long. CDR3 loop: CASSPWGGAKTDTQYF. CDR3 sequence (DNA): TGTGCCAGTAGCCCCTGGGGGGGGGCAAAAACAGATACGCAGTATTTT. The entire variable domain, with the rest obtained from reference TRBV19 and TRBJ2-3, is as follows: DGGITQSPKYLFRKEGQNVTLSCEQNLNHDAMYWYRQDPGQGLRLIYYSQIVNDFQKGDIAEGYSVSREKKESFPLTVTSAQKNPTAFYLCASSPWGGAKTDTQYFGPGTRLTVL.

This clone was seen only once. The V call is TRBV5-4, the J call TRBJ1-1, with 10 nucleotides matching TRBD1. Trimming cost V 2 bases and J 0 bases; bases outside gene matches: 4. Germline V lookup: CDR1 SGHNT, CDR2 YYREEE (reference sequence). The CDR3 runs to 16 residues. CDR3 in amino acids: CASSFLTGGLNTEAFF. CDR3 in DNA: TGTGCCAGCAGCTTCCTGACAGGGGGCTTGAACACTGAAGCTTTCTTT.

The genes are TRBV5-4 and TRBJ2-7, with 8 nucleotides matching TRBD2. Germline CDR1 SGHNT, CDR2 YYREEE (reference sequence). The CDR3 length is 14 residues. The V and J ends lost 4 bases and 6 bases, in that order; junction bases with no gene match: 9. CDR3 nucleotide sequence: TGTGCCAGCAGCGAGACTAGCGCAAACGTCGAGCAGTACTTC. This sequence encodes CASSETSANVEQYF.

The chain recombines TRBV11-2 with TRBJ2-4, with D possibly TRBD1 on 5 matching bases. V was clipped by 5 bases and J by 5 bases, with 13 bases between them. This CDR3 is built from 14 residues. The germline CDR1 and CDR2 sequences are SGHAT and FQNNGV. CDR3 in DNA: TGTGCCAGCAGCAGAGACAGATTGGAAAACATTCAGTACTTC. It is translated as CASSRDRLENIQYF.

This rearrangement joins TRBV4-1 to TRBJ2-1, with D uncertain. CDR1 and CDR2 (germline): MGHRA, YSYEKL. Trimming removed 3 bases from V and 4 bases from J, with 7 bases in between. CDR3 size: 13 residues. CDR3 in amino acids: CASSHVQYNEQFF. The CDR3 bases are TGCGCCAGCAGCCACGTCCAATACAATGAGCAGTTCTTC.

The rearrangement links TRBV19 to TRBJ2-1; D gene uncertain. V shed 5 bases and J shed 0 bases, with 11 bases lying between them. This CDR3 spans 15 amino acids. CDR1 LNHDA and CDR2 SQIVND come from the germline V gene (reference sequence). The CDR3 DNA is TGTGCCAGTAGTGTTCGGGCTTACTCCTACAATGAGCAGTTCTTC. Translation gives CASSVRAYSYNEQFF.

CDR3 region: CASSFDLTGAPGELFF. In nucleotides, the CDR3 is TGTGCCAGTAGTTTCGACCTTACAGGGGCCCCCGGGGAGCTGTTTTTT. V usage is TRBV19 and J usage is TRBJ2-2; 7 positions agree with TRBD1. Germline V gives CDR1 LNHDA, CDR2 SQIVND (reference sequence). This CDR3 spans 16 amino acids. After removal of 5 bases from V and 6 bases from J, the junction contained 12 bases not matched to a gene.

The chain combines TRBV18 with TRBJ1-4, with 7 bases that match TRBD1. The CDR3 contains 14 residues. Germline CDR1 KGHSH, CDR2 LQKENI. V lost 2 bases, J lost 7 bases, and 4 bases stayed unmatched. CDR3 sequence (DNA): TGTGCCAGCTCACCAACGCAGGGGGTTGAAAAACTGTTTTTT. Translating gives CASSPTQGVEKLFF.

The table lists this clone with a count of one. V is TRBV29-1 and J is TRBJ1-1; a weak D match, TRBD1 (6 bases). Germline CDR1 SQVTM, CDR2 ANQGSEA. The V gene lost 3 bases and the J gene lost 6 bases, with 14 bases spanning the gap. The length of the CDR3 is 13 residues. The CDR3 coding sequence is TGCAGCGTTGAGGGGGGACAAGGGGCTGAAGCTTTCTTT. This translates into CSVEGGQGAEAFF.